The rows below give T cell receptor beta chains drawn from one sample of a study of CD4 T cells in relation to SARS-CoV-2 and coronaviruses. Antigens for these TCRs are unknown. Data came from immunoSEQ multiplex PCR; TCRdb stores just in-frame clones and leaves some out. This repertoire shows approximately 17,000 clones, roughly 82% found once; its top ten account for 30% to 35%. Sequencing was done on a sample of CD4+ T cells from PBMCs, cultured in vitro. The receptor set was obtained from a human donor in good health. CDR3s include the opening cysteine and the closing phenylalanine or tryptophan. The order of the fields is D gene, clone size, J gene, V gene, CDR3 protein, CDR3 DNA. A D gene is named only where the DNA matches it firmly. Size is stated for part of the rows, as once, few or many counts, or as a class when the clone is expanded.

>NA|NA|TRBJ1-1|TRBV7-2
CASSFVQGETEAFF
TGTGCCAGCAGCTTCGTACAGGGCGAAACTGAAGCTTTCTTT
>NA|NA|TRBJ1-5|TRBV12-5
CASGLDFLPDSNQPQHF
TGTGCTAGTGGTTTGGATTTCCTCCCGGACAGCAATCAGCCCCAGCATTTT
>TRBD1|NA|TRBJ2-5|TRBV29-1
CSAAPGQGAETQYF
TGCAGCGCTGCCCCGGGACAGGGGGCAGAGACCCAGTACTTC
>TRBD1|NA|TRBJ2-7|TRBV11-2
CASRLGAQGTGGNYEQYF
TGTGCCAGCAGACTAGGCGCCCAGGGGACAGGGGGTAATTACGAGCAGTACTTC
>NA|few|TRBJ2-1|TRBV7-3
CASSSAPHNEQFF
TGTGCCAGCAGCTCCGCTCCCCACAATGAGCAGTTCTTC
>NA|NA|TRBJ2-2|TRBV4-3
CASSRRPIENTGELFF
TGCGCCAGCAGCAGACGACCCATCGAGAACACCGGGGAGCTGTTTTTT
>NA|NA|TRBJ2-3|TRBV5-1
CASSLVGGSSTDTQYF
TGCGCCAGCAGCTTGGTTGGGGGGTCTAGCACAGATACGCAGTATTTT
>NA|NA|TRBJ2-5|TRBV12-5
CASGSGLQETQYF
TGTGCTAGTGGTTCGGGACTCCAAGAGACCCAGTACTTC
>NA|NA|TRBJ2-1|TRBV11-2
CASSLSGNEQFF
TGTGCCAGCAGCTTAAGCGGGAATGAGCAGTTCTTC
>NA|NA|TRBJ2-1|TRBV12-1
CASSPRASGGPRAYNEQFF
TGTGCCAGCAGCCCCCGGGCTAGCGGGGGCCCAAGGGCCTACAATGAGCAGTTCTTC
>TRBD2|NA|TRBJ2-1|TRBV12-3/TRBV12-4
CASRRDYYNEQFF
TGTGCCAGCAGAAGGGACTACTACAATGAGCAGTTCTTC
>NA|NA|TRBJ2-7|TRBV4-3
CASSHSLGTYEQYF
TGCGCCAGCAGCCACTCCCTGGGGACCTACGAGCAGTACTTC
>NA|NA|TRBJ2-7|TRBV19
CASSIAGRGDYEQYF
TGTGCCAGTAGTATTGCTGGAAGAGGGGACTACGAGCAGTACTTC
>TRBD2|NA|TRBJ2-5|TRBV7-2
CASSLALAGGRETQYF
TGTGCCAGCAGCTTAGCGCTAGCGGGGGGGCGAGAGACCCAGTACTTC
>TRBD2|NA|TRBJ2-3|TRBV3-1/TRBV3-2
CASSQERLAGADTQYF
TGTGCCAGCAGCCAAGAAAGACTAGCGGGGGCAGATACGCAGTATTTT
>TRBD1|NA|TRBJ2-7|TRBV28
CASSSRTGNYEQYF
TGTGCCAGCAGTTCCAGGACAGGGAACTACGAGCAGTACTTC
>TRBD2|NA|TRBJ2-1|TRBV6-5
CASSPTAGGPAEQFF
TGTGCCAGCAGTCCGACAGCGGGAGGGCCGGCTGAGCAGTTCTTC
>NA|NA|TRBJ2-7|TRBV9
CASSKTGYEQYF
TGTGCCAGCAGCAAAACAGGCTACGAGCAGTACTTC
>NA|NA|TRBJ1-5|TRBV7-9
CASSENGVNQPQHF
TGTGCCAGCAGTGAAAATGGGGTAAATCAGCCCCAGCATTTT
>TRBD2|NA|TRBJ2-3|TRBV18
CASSPGTSGRAINTQYF
TGTGCCAGCTCACCGGGGACTAGCGGGAGGGCCATCAATACGCAGTATTTT
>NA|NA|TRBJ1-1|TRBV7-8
CASSFRRLNTEAFF
TGTGCCAGCAGCTTTCGGCGCCTGAACACTGAAGCTTTCTTT
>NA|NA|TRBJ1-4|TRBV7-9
CASSSQGPSEKLFF
TGTGCCAGCAGCTCCCAGGGGCCGAGTGAAAAACTGTTTTTT
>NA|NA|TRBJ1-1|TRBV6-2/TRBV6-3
CASSAPGLEAFF
TGTGCCAGCAGTGCCCCGGGGCTTGAAGCTTTCTTT
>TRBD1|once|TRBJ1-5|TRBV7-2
CASSRGGGGGQPQHF
TGTGCCAGCAGCCGCGGGGGAGGGGGCGGGCAGCCCCAGCATTTT
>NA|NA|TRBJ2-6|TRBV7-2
CASSLSPTGANVLTF
TGTGCCAGCAGCTTAAGTCCGACTGGGGCCAACGTCCTGACTTTC
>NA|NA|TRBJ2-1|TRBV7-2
CASSLWGGRNEQFF
TGTGCCAGCAGCTTATGGGGGGGCCGGAATGAGCAGTTCTTC
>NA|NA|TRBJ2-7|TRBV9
CASSVEAGLSYEQYF
TGTGCCAGCAGCGTAGAGGCTGGACTCTCCTACGAGCAGTACTTC
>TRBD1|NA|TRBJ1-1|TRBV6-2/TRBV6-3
CASSYTLRGQGKDTEAFF
TGTGCCAGCAGTTACACACTACGGGGACAGGGGAAGGACACTGAAGCTTTCTTT
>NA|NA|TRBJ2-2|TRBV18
CASSPDSSGELFF
TGTGCCAGCTCACCCGACAGCTCCGGGGAGCTGTTTTTT
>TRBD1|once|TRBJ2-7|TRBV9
CASSAFGGGTGGANYEQYF
TGTGCCAGCAGCGCCTTCGGAGGGGGGACAGGGGGCGCCAACTACGAGCAGTACTTC
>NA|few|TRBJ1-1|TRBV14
CASSPLVGLNTEAFF
TGTGCCAGCAGCCCCTTAGTCGGCCTGAACACTGAAGCTTTCTTT
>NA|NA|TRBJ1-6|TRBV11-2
CASSLELLAPLHF
TGTGCCAGCAGCTTAGAGCTCTTGGCACCCCTCCACTTT